Listed below are T cell receptor beta chains from one sample, sequenced in a study of long-term antiretroviral therapy in people with HIV. The repertoire was sequenced with immunoSEQ multiplex PCR; TCRdb's copy has only in-frame clones and lacks some. Here the sample spans under 30,000 clones, roughly four fifths being singletons. The material sequenced was unsorted PBMCs, taken 1.1 years before starting antiretroviral therapy. These receptors came from a woman aged 30 to 39 with HIV. Both conserved end residues are part of each CDR3. A D gene is named only where the DNA matches it firmly. For some rows the clone size is stated as once, few or many, or as a class when expanded; others skip it.

TRBV5-4	.	TRBJ2-2	.	TGTGCCAGCAGCTCGGGACGGATCGCGAACACCGGGGAGCTGTTTTTT	CASSSGRIANTGELFF
TRBV27	.	TRBJ1-2	.	TGTGCCAGCAGTTTAAATGCGAACTATGGCTACACCTTC	CASSLNANYGYTF
TRBV6-6	.	TRBJ2-2	.	TGTGCCAGCACAACGGGGGAAGGTATAGGGGAGCTGTTTTTT	CASTTGEGIGELFF
TRBV18	.	TRBJ2-5	.	TGTGCCAGCTCATTGACAGGACCCCAAGAGACCCAGTACTTC	CASSLTGPQETQYF
TRBV21-1	.	TRBJ1-5	.	TGTGCCAGCAAGACCCAGCACCGACAGCTCAATCAGCCCCAGCATTTT	CASKTQHRQLNQPQHF
TRBV10-3	.	TRBJ2-1	.	TGTGCCATCAGTGAGGTAGCTCCCTACAATGAGCAGTTCTTC	CAISEVAPYNEQFF
TRBV5-6	.	TRBJ1-4	TRBD1	TGTGCCAGCAGCTTCAAATTACAGGGGAAGGAAAAACTGTTTTTT	CASSFKLQGKEKLFF
TRBV10-3	.	TRBJ2-1	.	TGTGCCATCAGCCGCGAGGCGGGGCAGTTCTTC	CAISREAGQFF
TRBV10-3	.	TRBJ1-1	.	TGTGCCATCAGTGAGTCAGGGAACACTGAAGCTTTCTTT	CAISESGNTEAFF
TRBV6-1	.	TRBJ2-5	.	TGTGCCAGCAGTGAAGGCCAGTACTTC	CASSEGQYF
TRBV6-5	.	TRBJ2-1	.	TGTGCCACTAGGAGGGAGCGACAGGAGCAGTTCTTC	CATRRERQEQFF
TRBV12-5	.	TRBJ2-1	.	TGTGCTAGTGGTTCCCCCACCCTCGAGGGTGAGAATGAGCAGTTCTTC	CASGSPTLEGENEQFF
TRBV10-2	.	TRBJ2-5	TRBD2	TGCGCCAGCAGTGTGGCTAGCGGGCAGAAAGAGACCCAGTACTTC	CASSVASGQKETQYF
TRBV20-1	few	TRBJ1-2	.	TGCAGTGCTTCTCGGTCCTATGGCTACACCTTC	CSASRSYGYTF
TRBV30	.	TRBJ2-7	.	TGTGCCTGGAGCCGACGGGTCTCCTACGAGCAGTACTTC	CAWSRRVSYEQYF
TRBV27	.	TRBJ2-3	.	TGTGCCAGCAGTTTCAGGAGGGATTGGGGCACAGATACGCAGTATTTT	CASSFRRDWGTDTQYF
TRBV7-8	.	TRBJ1-1	.	TGTGCCAGCAGCGCCTGGACAGCCAACACTGAAGCTTTCTTT	CASSAWTANTEAFF
TRBV10-3	.	TRBJ2-2	TRBD2	TGTGCCATCCAAGGCCTTCTAGCGGGGGGGGGTACCGGGGAGCTGTTTTTT	CAIQGLLAGGGTGELFF
TRBV5-6	.	TRBJ1-6	.	TGTGCCAGCAGCTTGGGACAGCCAAATTCACCCCTCCACTTT	CASSLGQPNSPLHF
TRBV30	.	TRBJ1-3	.	TGTGCCTGGCCTGGGGAGTTTGGAAACACCATATATTTT	CAWPGEFGNTIYF
TRBV27	.	TRBJ1-1	.	TGTGCCAGCAGTCCGGGACAGAACACTGAAGCTTTCTTT	CASSPGQNTEAFF
TRBV7-3	.	TRBJ1-3	.	TGTGCCAGCAGCTTAACAGACGGAAACACCATATATTTT	CASSLTDGNTIYF
TRBV7-3	.	TRBJ2-6	.	TGTGCCAGCAGCTCAAGGGCAGGAGCCTCCGGGGCCAACGTCCTGACTTTC	CASSSRAGASGANVLTF
TRBV2	.	TRBJ1-4	.	TGTGCCAGCAGTGGACGGCTGAATGAAAAACTGTTTTTT	CASSGRLNEKLFF
TRBV7-3	.	TRBJ2-2	TRBD2	TGTGCCAGCAGCTTCGCGGGGGGAGGGACCGGGGAGCTGTTTTTT	CASSFAGGGTGELFF
TRBV19	.	TRBJ2-1	TRBD2	TGTGCCAGTAGTCGGGGGGACAATGAGCAGTTCTTC	CASSRGDNEQFF
TRBV5-1	.	TRBJ2-7	.	TGCGCCAGCAGCTCTACCGGGACATTCTCCTACGAGCAGTACTTC	CASSSTGTFSYEQYF
TRBV5-1	.	TRBJ2-2	TRBD1	TGCGCCAGCAGCCCTACGGGACAGGGGAACACCGGGGAGCTGTTTTTT	CASSPTGQGNTGELFF
TRBV5-8	.	TRBJ1-1	.	TGTGCCAGCAGCTTCAATCGGGGGGTGAGTGCTTTCTTT	CASSFNRGVSAFF
TRBV13	few	TRBJ2-1	.	TGTGCCAGCAGCAGAAACCGAAATGCCTACAATGAGCAGTTCTTC	CASSRNRNAYNEQFF
TRBV2	.	TRBJ1-1	.	TGTGCCAGCATTAACACTGAAGCTTTCTTT	CASINTEAFF
TRBV7-3	.	TRBJ1-5	.	TGTGCCAGCAGCTTGGGGGGCGGACAGCCCCAGCATTTT	CASSLGGGQPQHF
TRBV11-2	.	TRBJ1-1	.	TGTGCCAGCAGCTTAATATCCCTCCTGAACACTGAAGCTTTCTTT	CASSLISLLNTEAFF
TRBV30	.	TRBJ1-4	.	TGTGCCTGGAGTGAATTAGGGCAGGCTAATGAAAAACTGTTTTTT	CAWSELGQANEKLFF
TRBV10-3	.	TRBJ1-6	.	TGTGCCATCGGGAAGGAAAAGTCAAATTCACCCCTCCACTTT	CAIGKEKSNSPLHF
TRBV30	.	TRBJ2-5	TRBD1	TGTGCCTGGAGTGTAGGGACAGCTTTCTCGACCCAGTACTTC	CAWSVGTAFSTQYF
TRBV9	once	TRBJ2-3	.	TGTGCCAGCAGCGTAGCTCGTGAGGGACCCGGAGATACGCAGTATTTT	CASSVAREGPGDTQYF
TRBV6-1	.	TRBJ2-1	.	TGTGCCAGCTGGGAGGGGGGCAGCAATGAGCAGTTCTTC	CASWEGGSNEQFF
TRBV27	.	TRBJ1-1	.	TGTGCCAGCAGTTTTTCGTTTAACACTGAAGCTTTCTTT	CASSFSFNTEAFF
TRBV29-1	.	TRBJ2-3	.	TGCAGCGTTGTGAGAGGGACCTCCCCATATTTT	CSVVRGTSPYF
TRBV6-1	.	TRBJ1-2	.	TGTGCCAGCAGTGGGCAGCTTCTTGGCTACACCTTC	CASSGQLLGYTF
TRBV5-1	.	TRBJ2-5	.	TGCGCCAGCAGCTTGAATCAAGAGACCCAGTACTTC	CASSLNQETQYF
TRBV29-1	few	TRBJ1-2	TRBD1	TGCAGCGTCGAGACAGGGCGGGGCTACACCTTC	CSVETGRGYTF
TRBV9	.	TRBJ2-1	.	TGTGCCAGCAGCGTAGGGACAGAATACAATGAGCAGTTCTTC	CASSVGTEYNEQFF
TRBV5-8	.	TRBJ2-6	.	TGTGCCAGCAGCTTACGTGGGGCCAACGTCCTGACTTTC	CASSLRGANVLTF
TRBV5-4	.	TRBJ2-7	TRBD1	TGTGCCAGCAGCTCTCCCGGGACAGGGGCGGTCTACGAGCAGTACTTC	CASSSPGTGAVYEQYF
TRBV7-9	.	TRBJ2-1	.	TGTGCCAGCAGCCCTTACGGGACTGGTAATAATGAGCAGTTCTTC	CASSPYGTGNNEQFF
TRBV7-6	.	TRBJ1-1	.	TGTGCCAGCAGCTTAGGTGGAGGGAACACTGAAGCTTTCTTT	CASSLGGGNTEAFF
TRBV6-1	.	TRBJ2-3	.	TGTGCCAGCAGTTTCACCACAGATACGCAGTATTTT	CASSFTTDTQYF